The 4 T cell receptor beta chains presented below share a single source sample, sequenced in a study of CD8 T cell repertoires and HIV-1 epitope variants. Assay used: immunoSEQ multiplex PCR; TCRdb lists only in-frame clones, some missing. The sample lists more than 85,000 clones; more than 65% were seen once. The sample was uncultured baseline CD8+ T cells from peripheral blood mononuclear cells (PBMCs). The receptor set was obtained from a male donor with HIV.

The chain couples TRBV5-4 to TRBJ2-1, with 10 positions matching TRBD1. This CDR3 contains 14 residues. J gave up 3 bases and V 9 bases, and 6 bases lay outside the gene matches. Germline V gene sequence: CDR1 SGHNT, CDR2 YYREEE (reference sequence). As DNA, the CDR3 is TGTGCCACCGTTAGGGACAGGGGCTACAATGAGCAGTTCTTC. Translating gives CATVRDRGYNEQFF.

This clone was counted only a few times. V is TRBV5-1 and J is TRBJ1-5; maybe TRBD1 (5 bases). The CDR3 covers 14 residues. CDR1 is SGHRS, CDR2 YFSETQ, per germline. Trimming cost V 0 bases and J 4 bases, with 8 bases left between them. CDR3 protein: CASSLDGGNQPQHF. In DNA form, the CDR3 reads TGCGCCAGCAGCTTGGACGGGGGAAATCAGCCCCAGCATTTT.

The chain joins TRBV28 to TRBJ1-2; 7 nucleotides align to TRBD1. Germline trimming cut 7 bases from V and 7 bases from J; bases unmatched to any gene: 12. CDR1 is MDHEN, CDR2 SYDVKM, per germline. The CDR3 is 14 amino acids. The chain's CDR3 is CASTQGQRLRGYTF. CDR3 bases: TGTGCCAGCACCCAGGGACAGCGGCTACGTGGCTACACCTTC.

V usage is TRBV11-2 and J usage is TRBJ1-2, with no clear D. This CDR3 is built from 13 residues. Trimming took 0 bases from V and 4 from J, leaving 6 bases between them. Looked up from germline, CDR1 is SGHAT and CDR2 is FQNNGV. CDR3 protein: CASSLDSTYGYTF. The CDR3 DNA reads TGTGCCAGCAGCTTAGACAGCACCTATGGCTACACCTTC. The full variable domain, completed using reference TRBV11-2 and TRBJ1-2, is EAGVAQSPRYKIIEKRQSVAFWCNPISGHATLYWYQQILGQGPKLLIQFQNNGVVDDSQLPKDRFSAERLKGVDSTLKIQPAKLEDSAVYLCASSLDSTYGYTFGSGTRLTVV.